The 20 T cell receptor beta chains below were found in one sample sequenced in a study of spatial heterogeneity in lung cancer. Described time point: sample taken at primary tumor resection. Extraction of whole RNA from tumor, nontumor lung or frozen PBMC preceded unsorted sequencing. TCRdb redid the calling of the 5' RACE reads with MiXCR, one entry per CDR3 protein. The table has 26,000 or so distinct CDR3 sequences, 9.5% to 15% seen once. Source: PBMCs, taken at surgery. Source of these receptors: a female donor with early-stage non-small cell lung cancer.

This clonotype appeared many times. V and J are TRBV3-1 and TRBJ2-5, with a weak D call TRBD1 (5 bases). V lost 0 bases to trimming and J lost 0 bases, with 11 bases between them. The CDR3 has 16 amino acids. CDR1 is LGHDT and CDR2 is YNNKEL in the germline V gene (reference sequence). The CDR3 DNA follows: TGTGCCAGCAGCCAAGAGCGAGACAGATACCAAGAGACCCAGTACTTC. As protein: CASSQERDRYQETQYF.

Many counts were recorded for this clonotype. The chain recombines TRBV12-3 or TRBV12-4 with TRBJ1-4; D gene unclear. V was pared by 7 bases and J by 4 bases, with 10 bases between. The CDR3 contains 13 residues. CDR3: CASISQYNEKLFF. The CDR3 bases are TGTGCCAGCATTTCACAGTATAATGAAAAACTGTTTTTT.

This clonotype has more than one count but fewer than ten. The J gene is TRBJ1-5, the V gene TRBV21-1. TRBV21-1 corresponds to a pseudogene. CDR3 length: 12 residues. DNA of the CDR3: TGTGCCAGCCGCGATGGGGATCAGCCCCAGCATTTT. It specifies CASRDGDQPQHF.

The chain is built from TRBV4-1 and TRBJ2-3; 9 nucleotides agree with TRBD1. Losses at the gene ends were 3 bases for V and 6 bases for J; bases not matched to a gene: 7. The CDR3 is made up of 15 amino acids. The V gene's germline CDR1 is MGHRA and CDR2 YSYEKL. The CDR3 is CASSQGTGLRDTQYF. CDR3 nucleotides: TGCGCCAGCAGCCAGGGGACAGGGCTTCGGGATACGCAGTATTTT.

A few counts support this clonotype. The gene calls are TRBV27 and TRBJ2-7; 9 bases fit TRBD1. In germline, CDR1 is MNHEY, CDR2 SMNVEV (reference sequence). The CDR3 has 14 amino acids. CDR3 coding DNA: TGCACCAGCAGTTGGGACAGGGCCCATGCCGAGCAGTACGTC. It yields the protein CTSSWDRAHAEQYV.

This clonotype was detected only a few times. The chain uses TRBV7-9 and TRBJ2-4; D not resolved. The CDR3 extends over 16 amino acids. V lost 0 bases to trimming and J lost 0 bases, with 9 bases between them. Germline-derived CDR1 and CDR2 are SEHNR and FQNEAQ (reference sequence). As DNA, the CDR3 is TGTGCCAGCAGCTTAGCGTTTTCCAGAGCCAAAAACATTCAGTACTTC. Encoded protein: CASSLAFSRAKNIQYF.

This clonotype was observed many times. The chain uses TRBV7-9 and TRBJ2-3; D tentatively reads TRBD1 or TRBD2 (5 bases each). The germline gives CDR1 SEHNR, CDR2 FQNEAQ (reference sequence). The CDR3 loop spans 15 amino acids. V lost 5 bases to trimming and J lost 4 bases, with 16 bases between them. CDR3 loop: CASSAVPGTSDTQYF. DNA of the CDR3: TGTGCCAGCAGCGCCGTCCCCGGGACCTCAGATACGCAGTATTTT. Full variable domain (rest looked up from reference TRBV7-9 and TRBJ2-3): DTGVSQNPRHKITKRGQNVTFRCDPISEHNRLYWYRQTLGQGPEFLTYFQNEAQLEKSRLLSDRFSAERPKGSFSTLEIQRTEQGDSAMYLCASSAVPGTSDTQYFGPGTRLTVL.

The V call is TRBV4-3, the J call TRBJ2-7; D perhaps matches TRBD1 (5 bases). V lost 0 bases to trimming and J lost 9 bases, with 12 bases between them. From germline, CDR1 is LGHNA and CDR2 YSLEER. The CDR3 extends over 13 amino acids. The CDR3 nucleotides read TGCGCCAGCAGCCAAGATGACAGTACGAGGCAGTACTTC. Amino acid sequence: CASSQDDSTRQYF.

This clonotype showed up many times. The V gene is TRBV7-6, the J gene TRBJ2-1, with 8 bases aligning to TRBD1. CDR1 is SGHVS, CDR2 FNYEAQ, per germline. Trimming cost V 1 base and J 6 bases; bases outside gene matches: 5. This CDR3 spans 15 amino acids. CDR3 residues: CASSLDRGVGNEQFF. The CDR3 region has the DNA TGTGCCAGCAGCTTAGACAGGGGGGTCGGCAATGAGCAGTTCTTC. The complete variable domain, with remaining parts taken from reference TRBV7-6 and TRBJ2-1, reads GAGVSQSPRYKVTKRGQDVALRCDPISGHVSLYWYRQALGQGPEFLTYFNYEAQQDKSGLPNDRFSAERPEGSISTLTIQRTEQRDSAMYRCASSLDRGVGNEQFFGPGTRLTVL.

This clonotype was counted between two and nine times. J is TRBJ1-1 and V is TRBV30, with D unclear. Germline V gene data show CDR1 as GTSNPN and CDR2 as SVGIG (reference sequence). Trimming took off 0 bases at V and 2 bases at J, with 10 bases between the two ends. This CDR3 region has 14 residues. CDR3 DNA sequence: TGTGCCTGGAGTGTCAACTCCGCTAACACTGAAGCTTTCTTT. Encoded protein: CAWSVNSANTEAFF.

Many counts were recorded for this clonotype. CDR3 region: CAWRPLGEGAPDTQYF. The CDR3 region has the DNA TGTGCCTGGAGGCCCCTCGGTGAGGGAGCCCCAGATACGCAGTATTTT. The genes are TRBV30 and TRBJ2-3; TRBD2 is a possible D gene (5 bases). Trimming pared 3 bases from V and 4 bases from J, leaving 20 bases between. This CDR3 region has 16 residues. Germline assignment: CDR1 GTSNPN and CDR2 SVGIG (reference sequence).

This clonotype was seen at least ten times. The CDR3 reads CSGHRPLAGVGNEQFF. Written as DNA, the CDR3 is TGCAGCGGCCACCGACCACTAGCGGGAGTTGGAAATGAGCAGTTCTTC. This chain joins TRBV29-1 and TRBJ2-1, with 11 nucleotides matching TRBD2. Trimming removed 7 bases from V and 7 bases from J; junction bases left unmatched: 15. Germline V gene data show CDR1 as SQVTM and CDR2 as ANQGSEA. The CDR3 loop spans 16 amino acids.

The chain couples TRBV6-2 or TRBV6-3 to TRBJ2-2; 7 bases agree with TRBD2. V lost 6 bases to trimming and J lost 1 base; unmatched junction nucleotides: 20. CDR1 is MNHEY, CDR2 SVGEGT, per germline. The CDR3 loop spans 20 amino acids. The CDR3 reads CASSPWSTVGGKRNTGELFF. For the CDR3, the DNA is TGTGCCAGCAGCCCCTGGTCCACAGTGGGAGGGAAACGGAACACCGGGGAGCTGTTTTTT.

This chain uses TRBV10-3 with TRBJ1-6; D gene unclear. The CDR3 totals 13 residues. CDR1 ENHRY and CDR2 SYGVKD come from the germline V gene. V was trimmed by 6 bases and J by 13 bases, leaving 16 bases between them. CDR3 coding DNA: TGTGCCATCAGGATGAGGACGGACGAGCCCCTCCACTTT. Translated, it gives CAIRMRTDEPLHF.

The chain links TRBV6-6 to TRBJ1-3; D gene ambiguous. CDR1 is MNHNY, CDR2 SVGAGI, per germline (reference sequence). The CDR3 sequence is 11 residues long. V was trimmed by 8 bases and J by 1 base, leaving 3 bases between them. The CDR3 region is CASASGNTIYF. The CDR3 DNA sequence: TGTGCCAGCGCATCTGGAAACACCATATATTTT.

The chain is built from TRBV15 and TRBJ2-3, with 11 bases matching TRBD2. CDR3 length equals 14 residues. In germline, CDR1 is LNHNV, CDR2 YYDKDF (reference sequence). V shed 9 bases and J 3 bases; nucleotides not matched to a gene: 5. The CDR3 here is CATVSGRGTDTQYF. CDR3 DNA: TGTGCCACAGTTAGCGGGAGGGGAACAGATACGCAGTATTTT.

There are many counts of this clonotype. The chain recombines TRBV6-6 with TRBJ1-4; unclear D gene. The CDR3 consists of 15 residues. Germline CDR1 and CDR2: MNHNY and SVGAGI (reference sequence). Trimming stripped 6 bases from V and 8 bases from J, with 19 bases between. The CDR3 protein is CASRYKGAREEKLFF. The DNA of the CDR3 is TGTGCCAGCAGATACAAGGGAGCTCGGGAAGAAAAACTGTTTTTT.

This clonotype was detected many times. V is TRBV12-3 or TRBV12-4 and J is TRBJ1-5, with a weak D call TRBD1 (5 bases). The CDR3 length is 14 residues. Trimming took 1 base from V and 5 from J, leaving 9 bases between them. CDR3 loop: CASSLGGADQPQHF. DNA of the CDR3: TGTGCCAGCAGTTTAGGGGGCGCAGATCAGCCCCAGCATTTT.

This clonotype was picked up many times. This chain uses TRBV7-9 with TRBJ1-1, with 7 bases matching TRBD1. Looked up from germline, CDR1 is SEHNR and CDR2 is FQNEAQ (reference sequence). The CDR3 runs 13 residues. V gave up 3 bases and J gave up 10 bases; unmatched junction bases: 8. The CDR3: CASSLTGTGRAFF. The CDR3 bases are TGTGCCAGCAGCTTGACAGGGACGGGGCGAGCTTTCTTT.

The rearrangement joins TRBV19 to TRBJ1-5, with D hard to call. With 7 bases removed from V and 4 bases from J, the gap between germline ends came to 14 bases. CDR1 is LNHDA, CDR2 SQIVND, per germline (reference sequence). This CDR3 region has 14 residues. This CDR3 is CASKVQASNQPQHF. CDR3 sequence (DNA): TGTGCCAGTAAGGTCCAGGCATCAAATCAGCCCCAGCATTTT.